The T cell receptor (beta chain) under discussion was sequenced for a study of cytomegalovirus exposure and HLA in healthy donors. TCRdb's table, derived via immunoSEQ multiplex PCR, lists solely in-frame clones and lacks some. The sample consists of about 160,000 clones, about 86% of them appearing once. This CDR3 contains 15 residues. The germline V gene has CDR1 SGDLS and CDR2 YYNGEE. V lost 3 bases to trimming and J lost 4 bases; unmatched junction nucleotides: 6. This receptor was obtained from a woman aged 25-40 years in good health and CMV-seronegative. What was sequenced was PBMCs. The chain has TRBV9 and TRBJ1-3, with 8 bases lining up with TRBD1. CDR3 nucleotide sequence: TGTGCCAGCAGCGCGGGACAGGCCCAGGGAAACACCATATATTTT. It yields the protein CASSAGQAQGNTIYF.